This is a list of T cell receptor beta chains from one sample in a study of shared clonotypes between healthy human individuals. Sequenced by immunoSEQ multiplex PCR; TCRdb stores in-frame clones only, minus some. The repertoire holds over 2 million clones, with roughly 94% as singletons. Sequenced input: naive CD8+ T cells sorted from blood. The receptors originated from a man younger than 35 in good health. The CDR3 runs from the conserved cysteine through the conserved F or W. D genes are given only for firm matches. Clone size appears in some rows only: once, few, many, or a class for an expanded clone.

j_call	v_call	clone_size	d_call	cdr3_nt	cdr3_aa
TRBJ2-1	TRBV5-1	.	.	TGCGCCAGCTCATGGTCTCGAAAAAGCTCCTACAATGAGCAGTTCTTC	CASSWSRKSSYNEQFF
TRBJ2-7	TRBV6-1	.	.	TGTGCCAGCAGTGGGTCCTCGGGGGCCCTCCCCTACGAGCAGTACTTC	CASSGSSGALPYEQYF
TRBJ1-1	TRBV7-9	.	.	TGTGCCAGCAGCCGAGAGGAGGGAAGCACTGAAGCTTTCTTT	CASSREEGSTEAFF
TRBJ2-7	TRBV30	.	.	TGTGCCTGGAGTCCCGTGGTGACAGCCGAGCAGTACTTC	CAWSPVVTAEQYF
TRBJ1-2	TRBV5-6	.	.	TGTGCCAGCAGCTTGGGTTTCGCCCCGGGCGGCTACACCTTC	CASSLGFAPGGYTF
TRBJ2-7	TRBV6-1	.	TRBD2	TGTGCCAGCAGCCCAATAGCGGGAGGGCCCGACGAGCAGTACTTC	CASSPIAGGPDEQYF
TRBJ2-3	TRBV11-2	.	TRBD2	TGTGCCAGCAGCTTAGGGCCCCGCCTAGTTAGCGGGGGAGGAGATACGCAGTATTTT	CASSLGPRLVSGGGDTQYF
TRBJ2-1	TRBV11-2	.	TRBD1	TGTGCCAGCAGCTTAGAGGCAGGGGGCAATAATGAGCAGTTCTTC	CASSLEAGGNNEQFF
TRBJ2-7	TRBV7-9	.	TRBD2	TGTGCCAGCATAGAGCGGGAGGGGCAAGCCTACGAGCAGTACTTC	CASIEREGQAYEQYF
TRBJ1-1	TRBV30	.	.	TGTGCCTTACTTCCGGGATCTGAAGCTTTCTTT	CALLPGSEAFF
TRBJ1-4	TRBV19	.	.	TGTGCCAGTAGTCCGGCCGGGACGGCGGATTCACAGGCAACTAATGAAAAACTGTTTTTT	CASSPAGTADSQATNEKLFF
TRBJ2-1	TRBV2	once	TRBD2	TGTGCCAGCAGTGGTCGCCAGGGGGGAGCGGGAGGTCGGTGGGATGAGCAGTTCTTC	CASSGRQGGAGGRWDEQFF
TRBJ1-4	TRBV15	.	TRBD1	TGTGCCACCAGCAGAGAGGGGACAGTGAATGAAAAACTGTTTTTT	CATSREGTVNEKLFF
TRBJ2-3	TRBV28	.	.	TGTGCCAGCGGGGAGGTGGGGAGCACAGATACGCAGTATTTT	CASGEVGSTDTQYF
TRBJ2-3	TRBV27	.	.	TGTGCCAGCAGTTTATTAACGATGACGTCCACAGATACGCAGTATTTT	CASSLLTMTSTDTQYF
TRBJ1-6	TRBV6-1	.	.	TGTGCCAGCAGTGTACGGGACACAACTCACTCCTATAATTCACCCCTCCACTTT	CASSVRDTTHSYNSPLHF
TRBJ2-7	TRBV19	.	.	TGTGCCAGTAGTATAGACACCGACACCGCCTACGAGCAGTACTTC	CASSIDTDTAYEQYF
TRBJ1-1	TRBV7-4	.	.	TGTGCCAGCAGTAGAGGACCCCGGGACACTGAAGCTTTCTTT	CASSRGPRDTEAFF
TRBJ2-5	TRBV11-2	.	.	TGTGCCAGCAGCTCCACCGCAAGGGGCCCAGAGACCCAGTACTTC	CASSSTARGPETQYF
TRBJ2-5	TRBV7-9	.	.	TGTGCCAGCAGCTCCCCTAATCGCCAGGCAGAGACCCAGTACTTC	CASSSPNRQAETQYF
TRBJ1-3	TRBV12-2	.	.	TGTGCAAGTCGCTTTCGGACAGGTCTGCGAAACACCATATATTTT	CASRFRTGLRNTIYF
TRBJ2-7	TRBV6-5	.	.	TGTGCCAGCAGTTACGATCGAGGGACCTACGAGCAGTACTTC	CASSYDRGTYEQYF
TRBJ1-2	TRBV6-6	.	.	TGTGCCAGCAGTTACGACCGACAGGAACCTAACTATGGCTACACCTTC	CASSYDRQEPNYGYTF
TRBJ2-3	TRBV6-4	.	TRBD2	TGTGCCAGCAGTGACGCCTCCGGGACTAGCGGGTTCACAGATACGCAGTATTTT	CASSDASGTSGFTDTQYF
TRBJ2-3	TRBV30	.	.	TGTGCCTGGAGACCCTCAGTCTCTAGCACAGATACGCAGTATTTT	CAWRPSVSSTDTQYF
TRBJ2-5	TRBV5-8	.	.	TGTGCCAGCAGCTTGGCCGAGTGGGGAAGGGAGACCCAGTACTTC	CASSLAEWGRETQYF
TRBJ2-7	TRBV11-2	.	TRBD2	TGTGCCAGCAGCTTAGAAGCTAGCGGGAGATACGAGCAGTACTTC	CASSLEASGRYEQYF
TRBJ2-2	TRBV10-3	.	.	TGTGCCATCAGACAGGGCGCCGGGGAGCTGTTTTTT	CAIRQGAGELFF
TRBJ2-3	TRBV9	.	.	TGTGCCAGCAGCGTCCTAAAGTTCCCCACAGATACGCAGTATTTT	CASSVLKFPTDTQYF
TRBJ2-7	TRBV11-2	.	TRBD2	TGTGCCAGCAGCCGCGGGGGACTGACTCCCTACGAGCAGTACTTC	CASSRGGLTPYEQYF
TRBJ2-7	TRBV5-1	.	.	TGCGCCAGCAGCTTGGGAGGGGGGCCGTCCTCCTACGAGCAGTACTTC	CASSLGGGPSSYEQYF
TRBJ2-7	TRBV4-3	.	.	TGCGCCAGCAGTTTCGGGGCTGGGGACTCCTACGAGCAGTACTTC	CASSFGAGDSYEQYF
TRBJ2-5	TRBV18	.	.	TGTGCCAGCTCACGCCGTCGCCCGGACGCGATCCAAGAGACCCAGTACTTC	CASSRRRPDAIQETQYF
TRBJ1-1	TRBV10-2	.	TRBD1	TGCGCCAGCAGTGAGGTACAGGGGGCGGCCACTGAAGCTTTCTTT	CASSEVQGAATEAFF
TRBJ1-2	TRBV4-1	.	.	TGCGCCAGCAGTTTGGGACGGGAATATGGCTACACCTTC	CASSLGREYGYTF
TRBJ1-1	TRBV19	.	TRBD1	TGTGCCAGTAGTACCAGGGGGAGCACTGAAGCTTTCTTT	CASSTRGSTEAFF
TRBJ2-7	TRBV27	.	.	TGTGCCAGCAGTTTAGGGGGGTCCAGCTCCTACGAGCAGTACTTC	CASSLGGSSSYEQYF